The 20 T cell receptor beta chains listed next were all sequenced from one sample in a study of identifying expanded T cells in peripheral blood. TCRdb keeps only in-frame clones here, not all; method: immunoSEQ multiplex PCR. The table has about 84,000 clones, around 87% seen once. Sequenced sample: blood. All receptors come from a person aged 18 to 75 in good health.

The CDR3 DNA reads as TGTGCCAGTAGTCTTCCAGGGGCCCTGCTGCCCCAGCATTTT. Translation gives CASSLPGALLPQHF. The chain couples TRBV19 to TRBJ1-5; D perhaps matches TRBD1 (6 bases). The germline V gene has CDR1 LNHDA and CDR2 SQIVND (reference sequence). The V and J ends lost 5 bases and 9 bases respectively, with 17 bases between them. The CDR3 covers 14 residues.

CDR3 loop: CASSSQGSNQPQHF. The DNA for the CDR3 is TGTGCCAGCAGTTCACAGGGCAGCAATCAGCCCCAGCATTTT. The V call is TRBV6-1, the J call TRBJ1-5; D may be TRBD1 (6 bases). Trimming cost V 5 bases and J 1 base, with 9 bases left between them. Looked up from germline, CDR1 is MNHNS and CDR2 is SASEGT. There are 14 residues in the CDR3.

The chain is built from TRBV18 and TRBJ2-3; TRBD2 is a possible D gene (7 bases). Between the trimmed V and J ends, which lost 3 bases and 8 bases, there was a span of 15 bases. The germline gives CDR1 KGHSH, CDR2 LQKENI. The CDR3 has 14 amino acids. The CDR3 spells CASSPGGLQGTQYF. CDR3 nucleotide sequence: TGTGCCAGCTCACCCGGGGGGTTACAGGGTACGCAGTATTTT.

This clone was seen a handful of times. The DNA for the CDR3 is TGTGCCAGCTCACCACTGGACAGGGGGACTAGAGGGGACACCGGGGAGCTGTTTTTT. Its protein product is CASSPLDRGTRGDTGELFF. The chain uses TRBV18 and TRBJ2-2, with TRBD1 identical over 10 bases. CDR3 length: 19 residues. The junction had 11 bases not matched to a gene; V was cut back by 1 base and J by 3 bases. Germline V gene sequence: CDR1 KGHSH, CDR2 LQKENI.

J is TRBJ1-1 and V is TRBV5-1; D is ambiguous. The germline V gene has CDR1 SGHRS and CDR2 YFSETQ. V dropped 7 bases and J dropped 1 base, with 11 bases sitting between them. CDR3 length: 13 amino acids. The CDR3 DNA is TGCGCCAGCCGAGCCCCAGGGAACACTGAAGCTTTCTTT. Its translation is CASRAPGNTEAFF.

About this clone itself: One end of the junction does not line up with germline, which may come from a read error. The genes are TRBV7-3 and TRBJ1-6, with unresolved D. The CDR3 length is 12 residues. Germline lookup yields CDR1 SGHTA and CDR2 FQGTGA. The CDR3 sequence: CTSSLGNSPLHF. The CDR3, as DNA: TGTACCAGCAGCTTAGGCAATTCACCCCTCCACTTT.

This clone was found a few times. The chain links TRBV10-3 to TRBJ1-4, with D perhaps matching TRBD1 (6 bases). The CDR3 runs 13 residues. V lost 10 bases, J lost 7 bases, and 16 bases lay in between. Per germline, CDR1 ENHRY and CDR2 SYGVKD. CDR3 sequence: CATGGGGGEKLFF. The CDR3 nucleotides read TGTGCCACCGGTGGGGGGGGCGGTGAAAAACTGTTTTTT.

The chain has TRBV29-1 and TRBJ2-3; either TRBD1 or TRBD2 may fit D (5 bases each). From germline, CDR1 is SQVTM and CDR2 ANQGSEA. With 3 bases removed from V and 8 bases from J, the gap between germline ends came to 12 bases. This CDR3 comprises 12 residues. The DNA for the CDR3 is TGCAGCGTTGATTTGATTGGGGGTACGCAGTATTTT. Amino acid sequence: CSVDLIGGTQYF.

DNA for the CDR3: TGTGCCAGCAGTTCGATTGCCTACGAGCAGTACTTC. Translated, it gives CASSSIAYEQYF. This chain uses TRBV27 with TRBJ2-7; no reliable D call. Trimming took 4 bases from V and 2 from J, leaving 6 bases between them. The CDR3 totals 12 residues. From germline, CDR1 is MNHEY and CDR2 SMNVEV (reference sequence).

This clone was seen once. V is TRBV30 and J is TRBJ2-3, with D perhaps given as TRBD1 or TRBD2 (5 bases each). Germline assignment: CDR1 GTSNPN and CDR2 SVGIG (reference sequence). This CDR3 is built from 14 residues. V lost 1 base and J lost 8, with 16 bases in between. The DNA of the CDR3 is TGTGCCTGGAGTGCCAGCTCTTGGGGGACTACGCAGTATTTT. It translates to CAWSASSWGTTQYF.

This clone was picked up a small number of times. V usage is TRBV5-1 and J usage is TRBJ1-1; D call uncertain. Per germline, CDR1 SGHRS and CDR2 YFSETQ. The V end was cut by 3 bases, the J end by 0 bases, with 6 bases between. CDR3 length: 13 residues. CDR3 sequence: CASSSGMNTEAFF. As DNA, the CDR3 is TGCGCCAGCAGCTCCGGAATGAACACTGAAGCTTTCTTT.

The table lists this clone with a few counts. This sequence joins TRBV30 and TRBJ2-3; D call uncertain. Germline V CDR1 and CDR2: GTSNPN, SVGIG (reference sequence). V was shortened by 2 bases and J by 6 bases, with 9 bases between the two germline ends. This CDR3 has 12 amino acids. CDR3 DNA sequence: TGTGCCTGGAGTCAAGCCACCGATACGCAGTATTTT. Translation gives CAWSQATDTQYF.

V gene TRBV5-4 combines with J gene TRBJ2-5; D not resolved. V dropped 3 bases and J dropped 5 bases, with 14 bases sitting between them. The CDR3 runs to 14 residues. Looked up from germline, CDR1 is SGHNT and CDR2 is YYREEE (reference sequence). In DNA form, the CDR3 reads TGTGCCAGCAGCTCCCTGGTTAGCAGCGAGACCCAGTACTTC. This codes for CASSSLVSSETQYF.

About this clone itself: Compared with germline, one end of the junction differs, possibly owing to a read error. The rearrangement links TRBV10-3 to TRBJ2-5, with TRBD2 as a possible D gene (7 bases). Germline V CDR1 and CDR2: ENHRY, SYGVKD. The CDR3 extends over 18 amino acids. In DNA, the CDR3 is TGTGCCATCAGTGAATCTACGGGGGGCCTCGATCGAGAAGAGATCCAGTACTTC. Amino acid sequence: CAISESTGGLDREEIQYF.

The chain is built from TRBV13 and TRBJ1-4; D is ambiguous. The CDR3 has 16 residues. Looked up from germline, CDR1 is PRHDT and CDR2 is FYEKMQ (reference sequence). With 1 base removed from V and 8 bases from J, the gap between germline ends came to 17 bases. The DNA of the CDR3 is TGTGCCAGCAGCTTAGCGTCCCGGGCCAGGCGGGAAAAACTGTTTTTT. Translating gives CASSLASRARREKLFF.

A word on this clone: The junction differs from germline at one of its ends, possibly a read error. The CDR3 loop is CSVALGNQSQHF. The DNA of the CDR3 is TGCAGCGTTGCTCTTGGCAATCAGTCCCAGCATTTT. V usage is TRBV29-1 and J usage is TRBJ1-5; D is ambiguous. The germline CDR1 and CDR2 sequences are SQVTM and ANQGSEA. This CDR3 contains 12 residues.

V and J are TRBV19 and TRBJ2-7; 12 bases fit TRBD2. The CDR3 spans 15 residues. Germline V gene sequence: CDR1 LNHDA, CDR2 SQIVND (reference sequence). Trimming removed 5 bases from V and 3 bases from J; junction bases left unmatched: 5. This CDR3 reads CASSLTSGGVYEQYF. Written as DNA, the CDR3 is TGTGCCAGTAGTCTGACTAGCGGGGGTGTCTACGAGCAGTACTTC.

The rearrangement joins TRBV4-3 to TRBJ1-1; D uncertain. Germline lookup yields CDR1 LGHNA and CDR2 YSLEER. The CDR3 length is 14 residues. V gave up 1 base and J gave up 5 bases, with 11 bases separating them. The CDR3 protein is CASSQVPGSTEAFF. CDR3 coding DNA: TGCGCCAGCAGCCAAGTCCCGGGAAGTACTGAAGCTTTCTTT.

The chain recombines TRBV6-1 with TRBJ1-4; 8 nucleotides line up with TRBD1. CDR3 length: 13 residues. Germline V lookup: CDR1 MNHNS, CDR2 SASEGT. J lost 5 bases, V lost 7 bases, and 3 bases had no gene match. The CDR3 reads CASTRTGNEKLFF. The CDR3 region has the DNA TGTGCCAGCACTAGGACAGGGAATGAAAAACTGTTTTTT.

J is TRBJ1-2 and V is TRBV5-4, with TRBD1 identical over 8 bases. Looked up from germline, CDR1 is SGHNT and CDR2 is YYREEE (reference sequence). Trimming at V came to 4 bases and at J to 4 bases, leaving 21 bases not matched to a gene. The CDR3 consists of 19 residues. CDR3: CASSVFPPQGQDPSYGYTF. CDR3 sequence (DNA): TGTGCCAGCAGCGTCTTCCCCCCACAGGGACAGGATCCGTCCTATGGCTACACCTTC.